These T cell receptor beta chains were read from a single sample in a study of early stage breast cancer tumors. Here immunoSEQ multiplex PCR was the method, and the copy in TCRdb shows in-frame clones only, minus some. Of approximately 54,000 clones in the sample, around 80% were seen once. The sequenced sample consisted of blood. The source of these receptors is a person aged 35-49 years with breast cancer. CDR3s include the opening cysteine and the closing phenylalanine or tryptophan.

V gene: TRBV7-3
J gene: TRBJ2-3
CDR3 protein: CASSLDSTDTQYF

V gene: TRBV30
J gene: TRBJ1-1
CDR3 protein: CAWSVPGRTMNTEAFF

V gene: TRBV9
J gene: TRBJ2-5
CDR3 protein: CASSVAYSRQETQYF

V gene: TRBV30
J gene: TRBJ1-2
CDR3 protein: CAWSVLDSAAGGYGYTF

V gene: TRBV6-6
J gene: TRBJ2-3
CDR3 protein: CAAAGGTSGRADTQYF

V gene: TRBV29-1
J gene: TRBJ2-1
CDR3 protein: CSATDWSQHNEQFF

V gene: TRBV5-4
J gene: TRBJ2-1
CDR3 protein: CASSPAGNEQFF

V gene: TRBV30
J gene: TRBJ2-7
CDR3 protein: CAWTQSYEQYF

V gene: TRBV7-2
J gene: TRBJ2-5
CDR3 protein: CASSKIQGETQYF

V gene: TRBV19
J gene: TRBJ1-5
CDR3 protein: CASSRAGGNQPQHF

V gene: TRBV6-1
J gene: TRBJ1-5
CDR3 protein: CASRLSVRSNQPQHF

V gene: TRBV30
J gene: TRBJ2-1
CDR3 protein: CAWSPTGTTNYGEQFF

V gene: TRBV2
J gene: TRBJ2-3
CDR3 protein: CASSVLQGSTDTDTQYF

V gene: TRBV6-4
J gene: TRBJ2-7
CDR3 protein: CASSDSKLAGSYYEQYF

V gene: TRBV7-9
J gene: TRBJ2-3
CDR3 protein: CASSLVQGAADTQYF

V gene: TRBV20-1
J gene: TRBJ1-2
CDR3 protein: CSAKSGAGYTF

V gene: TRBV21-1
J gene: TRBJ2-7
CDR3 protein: CASRHRSYEQYF

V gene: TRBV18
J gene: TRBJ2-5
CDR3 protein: CASSPSTAQETQYF

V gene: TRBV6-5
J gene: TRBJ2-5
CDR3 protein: CASSPPGQQETQYF

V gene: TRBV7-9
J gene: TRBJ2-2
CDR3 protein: CASSPNGELFF

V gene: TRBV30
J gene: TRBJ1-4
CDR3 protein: CAWSVKGEKLFF

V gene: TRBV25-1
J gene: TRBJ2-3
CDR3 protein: CASSEWTSGTAGTQYF

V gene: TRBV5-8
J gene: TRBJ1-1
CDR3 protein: CASSSWTPSLNTEAFF

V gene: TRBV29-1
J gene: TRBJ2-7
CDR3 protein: CSVAGTTSSYEQYF

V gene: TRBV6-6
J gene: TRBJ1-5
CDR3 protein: CASSSHRDRDQPQHF

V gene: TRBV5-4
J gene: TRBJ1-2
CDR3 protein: CASSLTDTPNYGYTF

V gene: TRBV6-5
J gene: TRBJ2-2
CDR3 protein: CASSYGLAGLVGELFF

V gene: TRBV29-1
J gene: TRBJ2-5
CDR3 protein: CIAREGETQYF

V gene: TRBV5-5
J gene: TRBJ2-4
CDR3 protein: CASSLVAGGPGNIQYF

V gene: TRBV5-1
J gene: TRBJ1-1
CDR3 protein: CASSSGQPNTEAFF

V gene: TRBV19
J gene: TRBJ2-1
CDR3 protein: CASSIPTSGRLYNEQFF

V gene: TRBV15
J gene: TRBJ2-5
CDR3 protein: CATSRAAGVPETQYF

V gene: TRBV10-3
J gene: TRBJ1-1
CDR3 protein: CAISDRATNTEAFF

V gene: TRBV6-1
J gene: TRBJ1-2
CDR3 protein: CASSEADTYGYTF

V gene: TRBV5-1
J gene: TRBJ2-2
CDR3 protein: CASRANSLNTGELFF

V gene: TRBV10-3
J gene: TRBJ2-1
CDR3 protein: CATGQGNDNEQFF

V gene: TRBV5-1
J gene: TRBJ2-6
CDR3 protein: CASSLWKGQELSGANVLTF

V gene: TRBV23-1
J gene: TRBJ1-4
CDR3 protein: CASSIPGNEKLFF

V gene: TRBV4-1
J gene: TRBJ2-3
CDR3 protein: CASSLSGKGPDTQYF

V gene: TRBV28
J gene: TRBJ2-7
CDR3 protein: CASSSPGLSYEQYF

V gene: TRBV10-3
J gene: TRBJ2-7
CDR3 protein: CAISESPGRGEQYF

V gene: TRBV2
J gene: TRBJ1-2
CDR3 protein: CASSEQGAKYGYTF

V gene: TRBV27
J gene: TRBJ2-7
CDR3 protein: CASRMKVTGTRGEQYF

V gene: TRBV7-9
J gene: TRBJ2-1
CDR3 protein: CASSEELDNEQFF